This T cell receptor beta chain stems from a study of OX40 agonist ivuxolimab in advanced cancers. For context, the study as a whole: Ivuxolimab was an agonistic, fully human IgG2 monoclonal antibody directed against OX40 (CD134), a costimulatory receptor. Intravenous ivuxolimab was administered to patients every 2 weeks at six dose levels: 0.01, 0.1, 0.3, 1.5, 3 and 10 mg/kg. Among the roughly 52 dose-escalation patients, about 19 had hepatocellular carcinoma, roughly 15 melanoma, 9 renal cell carcinoma and 9 head and neck cancer. In the dose-escalation cohort, 65% to 85% of patients were male, and the mean age was 60 years with a range of about 20 to 79. Patients were allowed to have had prior anti-PD-1, anti-PD-L1 or anti-CTLA-4 therapy, and around two fifths of the dose-escalation patients had been treated with checkpoint inhibitors. Three dose-escalation patients achieved partial responses, one with hepatocellular carcinoma and two with cutaneous melanoma. The point of sequencing TCRbeta in the periphery was to test whether ivuxolimab changed TCR sequence diversity and drove clonal T-cell expansion. The monotherapy dose-escalation portion (N ≈ 52 patients) of the phase I ivuxolimab trial is reported in the paper.

What the research found in general, with its limitations: Low levels of normalized T-cell clonal expansion were also seen in some patients who did not respond. After ivuxolimab, CD8+ T cells had more expanded clones than CD4+ T cells on average. The antigen specificity of the clonally expanded peripheral T cells was not determined. In the 0.1-3.0 mg/kg groups, partial responders were among the patients with the lowest normalized peripheral clonal expansion, particularly in CD8+ T cells. At doses from 0.1 to 3.0 mg/kg, clonal expansion was seen in both CD4+ and CD8+ blood T cells between baseline and week 6.

Genomic DNA was extracted from sorted cells for sequencing of the TCRbeta CDR3 region. The immunoSEQ Assay was used for sequencing of TCRbeta CDR3 regions. The table was pulled from immuneACCESS by TCRdb, which kept in-frame rearrangements only. Such tables lose some clones; where checked, under half of the loss comes from unresolved V genes, and the rest has no known cause. The sample table contains 100,000 or so clones; only one count was recorded for about nine tenths of them. About 1.9% of the sample comes from the top ten. Patients with autoimmune disease history or receiving systemic immunosuppression were excluded from the trial. Peripheral blood for TCR sequencing was drawn from every dose cohort at baseline, at cycle 4 day 1 and at cycle 7 day 1. Samples came from an open-label, multicenter, first-in-human phase I dose-escalation trial of ivuxolimab. Adults with locally advanced or metastatic melanoma, renal cell carcinoma, hepatocellular carcinoma or head and neck squamous cell carcinoma were enrolled in the trial. Before TCR sequencing, CD4+ and CD8+ T cells were separately sorted from peripheral blood.

The CDR3 covers 12 residues, taking in both the cysteine and the phenylalanine. The CDR3 DNA has 36 bases and is translated from base 1. V gives up 5 bases and J gives up 9 bases, and the segment between their germline ends measures 14 bases. CDR1 and CDR2 are drawn from the germline V gene: MNHNS, SASEGT. On this clone itself: What antigen it recognizes has not been identified. No quality values exist for individual bases; no much larger clone is one base distant.

This sample comprised CD4+ or CD8+ T cells sorted from blood, obtained in a trial of the OX40 agonist ivuxolimab. The clonotype originates from an adult with an advanced solid tumor such as melanoma, head and neck, liver or kidney cancer. The chain couples TRBV6-1 to TRBJ2-7; TRBD2 is perhaps the D gene, given 6 matching bases. The CDR3 protein sequence reads: CASSLASSVQYF. The nucleotides are TGTGCCAGCAGTCTAGCGAGTTCGGTGCAGTACTTC.